The 20 T cell receptor beta chains below were found in one sample sequenced in a study of shared clonotypes between healthy human individuals. Data came from immunoSEQ multiplex PCR; TCRdb stores just in-frame clones and leaves some out. The table shows 2 million or so clones, with 85% to 95% occurring only once. Sequencing was carried out using naive CD4+ T cells sorted from blood. The subset is: CD45RA+ positively selected. The source is a man between 18 and 35 years old in good health.

V and J are TRBV5-4 and TRBJ1-4; 9 bases agree with TRBD1. The CDR3 loop spans 14 amino acids. CDR1 and CDR2 from the germline V gene are SGHNT and YYREEE (reference sequence). Trimming cost V 4 bases and J 5 bases; bases outside gene matches: 3. The CDR3 nucleotides read TGTGCCAGCAGCCATACAGGGGGCAATGAAAAACTGTTTTTT. Translation: CASSHTGGNEKLFF.

This chain uses TRBV10-3 with TRBJ2-2; unclear D gene. This CDR3 is built from 14 residues. The germline V gene has CDR1 ENHRY and CDR2 SYGVKD. Trimming took off 2 bases at V and 2 bases at J, with 6 bases between the two ends. The CDR3, as DNA: TGTGCCATCAGTGAGCGGAGTAACACCGGGGAGCTGTTTTTT. Amino acids: CAISERSNTGELFF.

There are a few counts of this clone. V usage is TRBV18 and J usage is TRBJ1-1; perhaps TRBD1 as D (5 bases). The length of the CDR3 is 13 residues. Trimming cost V 7 bases and J 0 bases, with 9 bases left between them. Germline V CDR1 and CDR2: KGHSH, LQKENI. The CDR3 sequence: CASFPGLNTEAFF. The CDR3 DNA reads as TGTGCCAGCTTCCCAGGGTTGAACACTGAAGCTTTCTTT.

The rearrangement uses TRBV9 and TRBJ1-5, with 10 positions matching TRBD1. The germline CDR1 and CDR2 sequences are SGDLS and YYNGEE. After removal of 4 bases from V and 2 bases from J, the junction contained 3 bases not matched to a gene. The CDR3 totals 15 residues. The CDR3 coding sequence is TGTGCCAGCAGCCAGACAGGGGGCGGCAATCAGCCCCAGCATTTT. This sequence encodes CASSQTGGGNQPQHF.

The V and J genes are TRBV12-5 and TRBJ2-3; possible D gene TRBD2, 5 bases. Germline V CDR1 and CDR2: LGHNT, FRNRAP. The CDR3 spans 13 residues. V was shortened by 8 bases and J by 2 bases, with 11 bases between the two germline ends. The CDR3 DNA follows: TGTGCTAGTCGTACAGCGGCCACAGATACGCAGTATTTT. Amino acids: CASRTAATDTQYF.

A note on this clone: Other DNA variants within this sample encode the same CDR3. This chain uses TRBV5-1 with TRBJ2-5; D not resolved. CDR1 is SGHRS, CDR2 YFSETQ, per germline. The V end lost 0 bases, the J end lost 0 bases, and 6 bases lay between the germline ends. This CDR3 has 14 residues. The CDR3 loop reads CASSLAGYQETQYF. Here the CDR3 DNA reads TGCGCCAGCAGCTTGGCTGGGTACCAAGAGACCCAGTACTTC. Looking up the rest from reference TRBV5-1 and TRBJ2-5 gives the full variable domain: KAGVTQTPRYLIKTRGQQVTLSCSPISGHRSVSWYQQTPGQGLQFLFEYFSETQRNKGNFPGRFSGRQFSNSRSEMNVSTLELGDSALYLCASSLAGYQETQYFGPGTRLLVL.

The rearrangement uses TRBV18 and TRBJ1-1, with no clear D. V lost 3 bases to trimming and J lost 6 bases, with 11 bases between them. Germline CDR1 and CDR2: KGHSH and LQKENI. The CDR3 contains 13 residues. CDR3 sequence: CASSPNVQAEAFF. The CDR3 region has the DNA TGTGCCAGCTCACCTAATGTTCAAGCTGAAGCTTTCTTT.

V is TRBV15 and J is TRBJ2-7; weak D call: TRBD1 (5 bases). V lost 1 base, J lost 3 bases, and 7 bases lay in between. The CDR3 runs to 13 residues. Germline CDR1 is LNHNV and CDR2 is YYDKDF (reference sequence). The CDR3 sequence: CATSRGQFYEQYF. CDR3 DNA sequence: TGTGCCACCAGCAGAGGACAGTTCTACGAGCAGTACTTC. The entire variable domain, with the rest obtained from reference TRBV15 and TRBJ2-7, is as follows: DAMVIQNPRYQVTQFGKPVTLSCSQTLNHNVMYWYQQKSSQAPKLLFHYYDKDFNNEADTPDNFQSRRPNTSFCFLDIRSPGLGDTAMYLCATSRGQFYEQYFGPGTRLTVT.

The CDR3 loop reads CASSLDGRTGYNEQFF. The CDR3 DNA is TGTGCCAGCAGCTTAGATGGGCGGACAGGGTACAATGAGCAGTTCTTC. The rearrangement uses TRBV11-3 and TRBJ2-1; 8 nucleotides match TRBD1. The CDR3 totals 16 residues. After removal of 0 bases from V and 4 bases from J, the junction contained 5 bases not matched to a gene. Germline CDR1 is SGHNT and CDR2 is YENEEA.

The chain is built from TRBV30 and TRBJ1-1; possibly TRBD1 for D (5 bases). The CDR3 is 13 amino acids. The V end lost 3 bases, the J end lost 1 base, and 9 bases lay between the germline ends. Germline CDR1 and CDR2: GTSNPN and SVGIG (reference sequence). The CDR3, as DNA: TGTGCCTGGAGATCCGACAGGAACACTGAAGCTTTCTTT. It codes for CAWRSDRNTEAFF.

The chain has TRBV6-1 and TRBJ2-7, with D perhaps TRBD1 (6 bases). V shed 5 bases and J shed 6 bases, with 20 bases lying between them. This CDR3 has 15 residues. Germline CDR1 reads MNHNS; CDR2 reads SASEGT. Here the CDR3 reads CASSPLGLRTAEQYF. Written as DNA, the CDR3 is TGTGCCAGCAGTCCCCTGGGGCTAAGGACAGCCGAGCAGTACTTC.

This chain joins TRBV7-9 and TRBJ2-2, with a possible D match to TRBD2 (5 bases). CDR1 is SEHNR and CDR2 is FQNEAQ in the germline V gene (reference sequence). This CDR3 contains 16 residues. The V and J ends lost 5 bases and 1 base respectively, with 14 bases between them. The CDR3: CASSVLGLQNTGELFF. The CDR3 DNA reads TGTGCCAGCAGCGTACTAGGACTTCAGAACACCGGGGAGCTGTTTTTT.

This rearrangement joins TRBV11-2 to TRBJ2-2; no firm D call. Between the trimmed V and J ends, which lost 6 bases and 5 bases, there was a span of 10 bases. Germline CDR1 reads SGHAT; CDR2 reads FQNNGV. CDR3 length: 13 residues. The CDR3 protein is CASRPLKTGELFF. CDR3 coding DNA: TGTGCCAGCAGACCCTTGAAGACCGGGGAGCTGTTTTTT.

The genes are TRBV5-4 and TRBJ1-1; D perhaps matches TRBD1 (6 bases). Per the germline V gene, CDR1 is SGHNT and CDR2 is YYREEE (reference sequence). The V end was cut by 4 bases, the J end by 1 base, with 14 bases between. There are 15 residues in the CDR3. The CDR3 spells CASSPGTYENTEAFF. The CDR3 nucleotides read TGTGCCAGCAGCCCCGGGACATATGAGAACACTGAAGCTTTCTTT.

The chain recombines TRBV5-1 with TRBJ2-7; 9 bases map to TRBD1. The CDR3 runs to 14 residues. J lost 5 bases, V lost 4 bases, and 7 bases had no gene match. From germline, CDR1 is SGHRS and CDR2 YFSETQ. The CDR3: CASSRDRVFDEQYF. DNA for the CDR3: TGCGCCAGCAGCCGGGACAGGGTTTTCGACGAGCAGTACTTC.

The chain recombines TRBV10-2 with TRBJ2-5, with D possibly matching TRBD1 (6 bases). CDR1 is WSHSY, CDR2 SAAADI, per germline. The CDR3 sequence is 14 residues long. V lost 10 bases, J lost 0 bases, and 15 bases lay in between. The CDR3 sequence: CAIALRGNQETQYF. In DNA, the CDR3 is TGCGCCATCGCCCTTAGGGGGAACCAAGAGACCCAGTACTTC.

V usage is TRBV9 and J usage is TRBJ2-7; a possible D gene is TRBD1 (5 bases). The germline V gene has CDR1 SGDLS and CDR2 YYNGEE. V dropped 4 bases and J dropped 5 bases, with 16 bases sitting between them. The CDR3 spans 14 residues. This CDR3 reads CASSLGPVSDEQYF. DNA for the CDR3: TGTGCCAGCAGCCTGGGGCCGGTATCGGACGAGCAGTACTTC.

The chain employs TRBV5-4 and TRBJ2-3; no firm D call. V was shortened by 3 bases and J by 4 bases, with 9 bases between the two germline ends. Germline-derived CDR1 and CDR2 are SGHNT and YYREEE (reference sequence). This CDR3 has 13 amino acids. The CDR3 is CASSYASPDTQYF. DNA for the CDR3: TGTGCCAGCAGCTACGCATCCCCAGATACGCAGTATTTT.

For this clone: Other DNA sequences in the sample encode the same CDR3. CDR3 in amino acids: CASSDYYEQYF. Written as DNA, the CDR3 is TGTGCCAGCAGCGACTACTACGAGCAGTACTTC. This chain joins TRBV7-2 and TRBJ2-7, with a tentative D call TRBD2 (5 bases). Germline V CDR1 and CDR2: SGHTA, FQGNSA. Trimming took off 5 bases at V and 3 bases at J, with 5 bases between the two ends. The CDR3 extends over 11 amino acids.

The rearrangement links TRBV6-5 to TRBJ1-3; no clear D. Looked up from germline, CDR1 is MNHEY and CDR2 is SVGAGI. CDR3 size: 15 residues. Trimming cost V 5 bases and J 0 bases, with 11 bases left between them. The CDR3 DNA reads TGTGCCAGCAGTCCTGACCGAGTCTCTGGAAACACCATATATTTT. This translates into CASSPDRVSGNTIYF.